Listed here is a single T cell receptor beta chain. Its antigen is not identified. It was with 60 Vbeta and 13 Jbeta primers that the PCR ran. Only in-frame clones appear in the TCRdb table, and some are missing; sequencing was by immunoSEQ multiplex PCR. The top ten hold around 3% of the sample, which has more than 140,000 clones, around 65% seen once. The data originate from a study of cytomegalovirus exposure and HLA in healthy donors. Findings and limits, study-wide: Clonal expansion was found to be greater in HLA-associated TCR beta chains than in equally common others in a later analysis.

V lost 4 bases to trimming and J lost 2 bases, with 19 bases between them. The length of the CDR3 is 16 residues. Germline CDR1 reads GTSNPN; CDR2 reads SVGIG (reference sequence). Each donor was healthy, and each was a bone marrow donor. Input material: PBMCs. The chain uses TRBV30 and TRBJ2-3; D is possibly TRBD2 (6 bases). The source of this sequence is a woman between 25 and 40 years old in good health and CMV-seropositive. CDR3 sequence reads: CAWIPRMAGITDTQYF. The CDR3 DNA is TGTGCCTGGATACCTAGGATGGCGGGGATCACAGATACGCAGTATTTT.